These 13 T cell receptor beta chains share one sample of origin, sequenced in a study of read filtering for tumor transcriptome and immune sequencing. The library was built from around 400 ng RNA with molecular barcoded adaptors for alpha/delta and beta/gamma chains. In TCRdb, the reads were re-called with MiXCR into one record per CDR3 protein. The repertoire holds about 93,000 distinct CDR3 sequences, roughly 21% seen once, with over 9.5% in the top ten. Material: a population of CD138-negative cells sorted from bone marrow. All receptors derive from a donor at least 40 years old with multiple myeloma.

This clonotype was found a few times. V gene TRBV28 combines with J gene TRBJ1-5; TRBD1 matches 7 bases. The V gene end was trimmed by 6 bases and the J gene end by 1 base; junction bases not matched to a gene: 9. The germline V gene encodes CDR1 MDHEN and CDR2 SYDVKM. The CDR3 runs 16 residues. CDR3 DNA: TGTGCCAGCAGGATTACCGGGACAGCCAGCAATCAGCCCCAGCATTTT. Translation: CASRITGTASNQPQHF. The variable domain in full, completed from reference TRBV28 and TRBJ1-5, reads DVKVTQSSRYLVKRTGEKVFLECVQDMDHENMFWYRQDPGLGLRLIYFSYDVKMKEKGDIPEGYSVSREKKERFSLILESASTNQTSMYLCASRITGTASNQPQHFGDGTRLSIL.

Note on this clonotype: A single base separates this from a much larger clone, so it may be a read error. CDR3 region: CASGPQAYEQFF. DNA for the CDR3: TGTGCCAGCGGCCCACAAGCCTATGAGCAGTTCTTC. The chain couples TRBV11-2 to TRBJ2-1; D remains ambiguous. CDR1 and CDR2 (germline): SGHAT, FQNNGV. CDR3 length equals 12 residues. Trimming left V 8 bases short and J 8 bases short, with 13 bases between.

There are many counts of this clonotype. This CDR3 reads CSARRDMNTEAFF. CDR3 DNA sequence: TGCAGTGCTAGACGAGATATGAACACTGAAGCTTTCTTT. The rearrangement joins TRBV20-1 to TRBJ1-1; D call uncertain. V was cut by 2 bases and J by 0 bases, with 7 bases left in between. Looked up from germline, CDR1 is DFQATT and CDR2 is SNEGSKA (reference sequence). CDR3 length: 13 residues.

This clonotype was seen at least ten times. The chain has TRBV13 and TRBJ2-7; 8 bases are a match to TRBD1. Trimming took 5 bases from V and 5 from J; bases not matched to a gene: 23. Germline CDR1 reads PRHDT; CDR2 reads FYEKMQ (reference sequence). The CDR3 is made up of 19 amino acids. CDR3 DNA: TGTGCCAGCAGCCCCCTTATAGGACAGGGTTTTCCCGAGAGGCACGAGCAGTACTTC. The encoded protein is CASSPLIGQGFPERHEQYF.

The chain links TRBV2 to TRBJ2-3; D perhaps matches TRBD2 (6 bases). Per the germline V gene, CDR1 is SNHLY and CDR2 is FYNNEI. V lost 7 bases and J lost 0, with 11 bases in between. The CDR3 runs 14 residues. The CDR3: CASMMAGSTDTQYF. The CDR3, as DNA: TGTGCCAGCATGATGGCGGGGAGCACAGATACGCAGTATTTT. Combining the CDR3 with reference TRBV2 and TRBJ2-3 gives the whole variable domain EPEVTQTPSHQVTQMGQEVILRCVPISNHLYFYWYRQILGQKVEFLVSFYNNEISEKSEIFDDQFSVERPDGSNFTLKIRSTKLEDSAMYFCASMMAGSTDTQYFGPGTRLTVL.

This clonotype appeared many times. The V gene is TRBV11-2, the J gene TRBJ1-1; TRBD1 aligns across 7 bases. The length of the CDR3 is 12 residues. Germline V gives CDR1 SGHAT, CDR2 FQNNGV. The junction had 6 bases not matched to a gene; V was cut back by 3 bases and J by 11 bases. In nucleotides, the CDR3 is TGTGCCAGCAGCTTGGCGACAGGGTTCGCTTTCTTT. Encoded protein: CASSLATGFAFF. Full variable domain (rest looked up from reference TRBV11-2 and TRBJ1-1): EAGVAQSPRYKIIEKRQSVAFWCNPISGHATLYWYQQILGQGPKLLIQFQNNGVVDDSQLPKDRFSAERLKGVDSTLKIQPAKLEDSAVYLCASSLATGFAFFGQGTRLTVV.

The chain joins TRBV19 to TRBJ1-5, with 9 nucleotides matching TRBD1. The V gene's germline CDR1 is LNHDA and CDR2 SQIVND (reference sequence). The CDR3 is 14 residues long. The trim removed 11 bases at V and 9 bases at J, leaving 14 bases unmatched. The CDR3 region has the DNA TGTGCCTGTACCTCGGACAGGGGAAGGCCGCCCCAGCATTTT. Encoded protein: CACTSDRGRPPQHF.

Points on this clonotype: The germline gene is not matched at one end of the junction; a read error may be the cause. The V and J genes are TRBV11-2 and TRBJ1-1; the D is unclear. Germline-derived CDR1 and CDR2 are SGHAT and FQNNGV. This CDR3 has 12 residues. The chain's CDR3 is CVSSLAGTEAFF. The CDR3 coding sequence is TGTGTCAGCAGCTTGGCGGGCACTGAAGCTTTCTTT.

This clonotype was observed many times. The chain couples TRBV27 to TRBJ2-1; 9 bases are shared with TRBD1. Germline V gene sequence: CDR1 MNHEY, CDR2 SMNVEV (reference sequence). CDR3 length: 13 amino acids. Trimming took 5 bases from V and 8 from J; bases not matched to a gene: 4. CDR3 sequence reads: CASSTGGKHEQFF. CDR3 DNA sequence: TGTGCCAGCAGTACAGGGGGCAAGCATGAGCAGTTCTTC.

This clonotype was detected ten times or more. The rearrangement joins TRBV2 to TRBJ2-5; D remains unclear. Germline V gene data show CDR1 as SNHLY and CDR2 as FYNNEI. Trimming cost V 2 bases and J 2 bases, with 9 bases left between them. This CDR3 comprises 14 residues. CDR3 in DNA: TGTGCCAGCAGTGAACAGACCTCTCAAGAGACCCAGTACTTC. Translation: CASSEQTSQETQYF.

Remarks on this clonotype: A single base separates this from a much larger clone, so it may be a read error. This chain connects TRBV4-1 to TRBJ2-3; D gene unclear. Between the trimmed V and J ends, which lost 2 bases and 2 bases, there was a span of 5 bases. Germline V gene sequence: CDR1 MGHRA, CDR2 YSYEKL. The CDR3 spans 13 residues. The CDR3 reads CASSQSPTDTQYF. The CDR3 nucleotides are TGCGCCAGCAGCCAAAGTCCCACAGATACGCAGTATTTT.

This clonotype was counted at least ten times. The V and J genes are TRBV5-1 and TRBJ1-1; 8 bases line up with TRBD1. Germline values: CDR1 SGHRS, CDR2 YFSETQ. This CDR3 region has 13 residues. With V trimmed by 7 bases and J by 4 bases, 6 bases remained unmatched. The CDR3 DNA reads as TGCGCCAGCGGAACAACAGGGGGCACTGAAGCTTTCTTT. Translating it yields CASGTTGGTEAFF.

This clonotype has at least ten counts. The rearrangement uses TRBV5-1 and TRBJ2-7; 7 bases are shared with TRBD2. J gave up 4 bases and V 0 bases, and 13 bases lay outside the gene matches. The CDR3 sequence is 17 residues long. Germline CDR1 is SGHRS and CDR2 is YFSETQ. DNA for the CDR3: TGCGCCAGCAGCTTGGATGACGCGCCGGGGGGTATATACGAGCAGTACTTC. Its protein is CASSLDDAPGGIYEQYF.